These T cell receptor beta chains were read from a single sample in a study of blood T cell repertoires in COVID-19. Method: immunoSEQ multiplex PCR; TCRdb's copy keeps in-frame clones and lacks some. The sample includes 200,000 to 300,000 clones, 65% to 90% of them seen just once. Material for sequencing was peripheral blood. These receptors originate from a man aged 30 to 45 with active or convalescent COVID-19. CDR3s include the opening cysteine and the closing phenylalanine or tryptophan. The D gene is left open where the match is weak. Clone size is given for some rows only: seen once, a few or many times, or a class if the clone is expanded.

NA	TRBV19	once	TRBJ1-5	TGTGCCCAAAGCTCACCGGGACAGCCCCAGCATTTT	CAQSSPGQPQHF
TRBD1	TRBV9	NA	TRBJ1-2	TGTGCCAGCAGCACCGGGACAGGGTTCTCCGGTGGCTACACCTTC	CASSTGTGFSGGYTF
NA	TRBV6-5	NA	TRBJ2-3	TGTGCCAGCACAAGACGTAGCTCCACAGATACGCAGTATTTT	CASTRRSSTDTQYF
NA	TRBV2	NA	TRBJ1-1	TGTGCCAGCAGCCCTTGGACTGGGAACACTGAAGCTTTCTTT	CASSPWTGNTEAFF
NA	TRBV7-9	NA	TRBJ1-2	TGTGCCAGCAGCTTAATCGGGTCTGGCTACACCTTC	CASSLIGSGYTF
NA	TRBV7-2	few	TRBJ1-1	TGTGCCAGCAGCGACCCCGGCCGGGGGGACACTGAAGCTTTCTTT	CASSDPGRGDTEAFF
NA	TRBV7-6	NA	TRBJ1-5	TGTGCCAGCAGCTTAGGGGGGGGCAGGCATCAGCCCCAGCATTTT	CASSLGGGRHQPQHF
TRBD1	TRBV19	NA	TRBJ2-3	TGTGCCAGTAGTAGGCGGAGACAGGGGAACACAGATACGCAGTATTTT	CASSRRRQGNTDTQYF
TRBD2	TRBV5-6	NA	TRBJ2-2	TGTGCCAGCAGCCACAGAGCGGGGGGGACCACCGGGGAGCTGTTTTTT	CASSHRAGGTTGELFF
NA	TRBV30	NA	TRBJ1-6	TGTGCCTGCAACGTGGGGGGGACTTCACCCCTCCACTTT	CACNVGGTSPLHF
TRBD2	TRBV4-3	NA	TRBJ2-3	TGCGCCAGCAGCCAAGATCTTCCTAGCGGTAGCACAGATACGCAGTATTTT	CASSQDLPSGSTDTQYF
TRBD1	TRBV7-6	NA	TRBJ2-7	TGTGCCAGCAGCCAAAGTGGGACAGGGGTGGAGGAGCAGTACTTC	CASSQSGTGVEEQYF
NA	TRBV12-3/TRBV12-4	NA	TRBJ2-2	TGTGCCAGCAGTTTAGGAGAGGTCGGGGAGCTGTTTTTT	CASSLGEVGELFF
NA	TRBV5-1	NA	TRBJ2-7	TGCGCCAGCAGCTTGATGGCATCCTACGAGCAGTACTTC	CASSLMASYEQYF
NA	TRBV12-3/TRBV12-4	NA	TRBJ1-2	TGTGCCAGCAGTGTCAGAACTAACTATGGCTACACCTTC	CASSVRTNYGYTF
NA	TRBV4-3	few	TRBJ1-6	TGCGCCAGCAGCCAAGATTGGGGCGGGATGATTAATTCACCCCTCCACTTT	CASSQDWGGMINSPLHF
NA	TRBV19	NA	TRBJ1-1	TGTGCCAGGCCGACAGACCGGAGCGTGAACACTGAAGCTTTCTTT	CARPTDRSVNTEAFF
NA	TRBV6-2/TRBV6-3	NA	TRBJ1-1	TGTGCCAGCAGTTACTCCTATGAAGCTTTCTTT	CASSYSYEAFF
NA	TRBV5-6	NA	TRBJ2-2	TGTGCCAGCAGCTTCAGAGGTAACCCCACGAACACCGGGGAGCTGTTTTTT	CASSFRGNPTNTGELFF
NA	TRBV6-5	NA	TRBJ2-5	TGTGCCAGCAGTTACTCTTCCAGGCAAGAGACCCAGTACTTC	CASSYSSRQETQYF
TRBD1	TRBV29-1	many	TRBJ1-4	TGCAGCGTTGAGGGGACAGCGAATAATGAAAAACTGTTTTTT	CSVEGTANNEKLFF
NA	TRBV6-1	once	TRBJ1-1	TGTGCCAGCAGTGAAGGGATAGTCACGGGTGAAGCTTTCTTT	CASSEGIVTGEAFF
NA	TRBV7-2	NA	TRBJ1-6	TGTGCCAGCAGCTTAGAGGCTCAGGGAAATAATTCACCCCTCCACTTT	CASSLEAQGNNSPLHF
TRBD1	TRBV4-1	NA	TRBJ1-2	TGCGCCAGCAGCCAAGCCTCAGGGGGGTATGGCTACACCTTC	CASSQASGGYGYTF
NA	TRBV18	few	TRBJ1-6	TGTGCCAGCTCACCGACAGGAACGGGTTCACCCCTCCACTTT	CASSPTGTGSPLHF
NA	TRBV5-4	NA	TRBJ2-1	TGTGCCAGCAGCTTGCGGGGATTTGCCTACAATGAGCAGTTCTTC	CASSLRGFAYNEQFF
NA	TRBV4-3	NA	TRBJ1-2	TGCGCCAGCAGCCAAGAACCCCCTTTCGGACGGGGCTATGGCTACACCTTC	CASSQEPPFGRGYGYTF
TRBD1	TRBV23-1	NA	TRBJ2-2	TGCGCCAGCCTGGTGCGTCGGACAGGGGGAAACACCGGGGAGCTGTTTTTT	CASLVRRTGGNTGELFF
NA	TRBV7-8	NA	TRBJ2-5	TGTGCCAGCCTTATTAGGGAGGAGACCCAGTACTTC	CASLIREETQYF
NA	TRBV7-2	NA	TRBJ1-1	TGTGCCAGCAGCTCACAGGGATTTAGGACTGAAGCTTTCTTT	CASSSQGFRTEAFF
NA	TRBV3-1/TRBV3-2	NA	TRBJ1-2	TGTGCCAGCAGCCAATCCTGGGGTGGTGGGGGGTACTACACCTTC	CASSQSWGGGGYYTF
NA	TRBV6-5	NA	TRBJ1-5	TGTGCCAGCAGTTACGGCAGGGATCAGCCCCAGCATTTT	CASSYGRDQPQHF
NA	TRBV4-2	NA	TRBJ1-5	TGTGCCAGCAGCCAAGAGGTAGCAGCTAGCAATCAGCCCCAGCATTTT	CASSQEVAASNQPQHF
TRBD1	TRBV3-1/TRBV3-2	NA	TRBJ2-7	TGTGCCAGCTCCCGGGACAGGGGGCGATTGGTGCAGTACTTC	CASSRDRGRLVQYF
TRBD2	TRBV13	NA	TRBJ2-1	TGTGCCAGCAGGATCAAAGATGGTAGCGGGGCCGGAGGAGAGCAGTTCTTC	CASRIKDGSGAGGEQFF
NA	TRBV7-9	NA	TRBJ2-5	TGTGCCAGCAGCCAGGAAGGGGCTTACGAGACCCAGTACTTC	CASSQEGAYETQYF
NA	TRBV27	NA	TRBJ1-1	TGTGCCAGCAGCCACCCGGGACAGAACACTGAAGCTTTCTTT	CASSHPGQNTEAFF
TRBD1	TRBV30	NA	TRBJ1-1	TGTGCCTGGAGTGCAGGGGGCGACACTGAAGCTTTCTTT	CAWSAGGDTEAFF